This TCR beta chain emerged from a study of shared clonotypes between healthy human individuals. This clone was detected only once. The CDR3 totals 17 residues. V gave up 3 bases and J gave up 9 bases, with 24 bases separating them. Germline CDR1 and CDR2: MDHEN and SYDVKM. Donors included only healthy HIV-negative adults lacking recent acute infections or vaccinations. Method: immunoSEQ multiplex PCR; TCRdb's copy keeps in-frame clones and lacks some. The profile covers some 2.3 million clones, with 85% to 95% appearing a single time and under 0.45% taken by the ten largest. The sample comprised naive CD4+ T cells from PBMCs. Subset: CD45RA+ positively selected. V usage is TRBV28 and J usage is TRBJ2-1; D might be TRBD2 (5 bases). This receptor was identified in a man younger than 35 in good health. Some clones in this sample may be carry-over from other donors' samples. The CDR3: CASSLQKLVGSMGEQFF. CDR3 coding DNA: TGTGCCAGCAGTTTGCAAAAACTAGTTGGGTCGATGGGTGAGCAGTTCTTC.